This T cell receptor (beta chain) was sequenced for a study of T-cell memory formation after mild COVID-19. Overall study findings and caveats: While clones contracting from day 15 to 85 were balanced between CD4 and CD8, later expanders leaned CD4+. Among CD4+ contracting clones, most were CM and EM, and CD8+ ones EMRA.

This clonotype was seen a handful of times. Its cognate antigen is unknown. The junction differs from germline at one of its ends, possibly a read error. 5'RACE with constant-segment primers built TCRalpha and TCRbeta cDNA libraries with UMIs. TCRdb reprocessed the 5' RACE reads via MiXCR and lists one record per CDR3 protein. The sample carries approximately 340,000 distinct CDR3 sequences, around 15% recorded once. Germline values: CDR1 KGHSH, CDR2 LQKENI. The CDR3 totals 16 residues. The origin of this receptor is a young man who had mild COVID-19 (a few samples of this study predate the infection). Cell type and time point are not known. J is TRBJ1-2 and V is TRBV18, with 7 bases identical to TRBD1. The sequenced sample consisted of PBMCs or a T cell subset sorted from them (not recorded which). The CDR3 sequence: CASSTPSRGLSYGYTF. The CDR3 bases are TGTGCCAGCTCAACACCCTCGAGGGGGCTCAGCTATGGCTACACCTTC. The variable domain in full, completed from reference TRBV18 and TRBJ1-2, reads NAGVMQNPRHLVRRRGQEARLRCSPMKGHSHVYWYRQLPEEGLKFMVYLQKENIIDESGMPKERFSAEFPKEGPSILRIQQVVRGDSAAYFCASSTPSRGLSYGYTFGSGTRLTVV.